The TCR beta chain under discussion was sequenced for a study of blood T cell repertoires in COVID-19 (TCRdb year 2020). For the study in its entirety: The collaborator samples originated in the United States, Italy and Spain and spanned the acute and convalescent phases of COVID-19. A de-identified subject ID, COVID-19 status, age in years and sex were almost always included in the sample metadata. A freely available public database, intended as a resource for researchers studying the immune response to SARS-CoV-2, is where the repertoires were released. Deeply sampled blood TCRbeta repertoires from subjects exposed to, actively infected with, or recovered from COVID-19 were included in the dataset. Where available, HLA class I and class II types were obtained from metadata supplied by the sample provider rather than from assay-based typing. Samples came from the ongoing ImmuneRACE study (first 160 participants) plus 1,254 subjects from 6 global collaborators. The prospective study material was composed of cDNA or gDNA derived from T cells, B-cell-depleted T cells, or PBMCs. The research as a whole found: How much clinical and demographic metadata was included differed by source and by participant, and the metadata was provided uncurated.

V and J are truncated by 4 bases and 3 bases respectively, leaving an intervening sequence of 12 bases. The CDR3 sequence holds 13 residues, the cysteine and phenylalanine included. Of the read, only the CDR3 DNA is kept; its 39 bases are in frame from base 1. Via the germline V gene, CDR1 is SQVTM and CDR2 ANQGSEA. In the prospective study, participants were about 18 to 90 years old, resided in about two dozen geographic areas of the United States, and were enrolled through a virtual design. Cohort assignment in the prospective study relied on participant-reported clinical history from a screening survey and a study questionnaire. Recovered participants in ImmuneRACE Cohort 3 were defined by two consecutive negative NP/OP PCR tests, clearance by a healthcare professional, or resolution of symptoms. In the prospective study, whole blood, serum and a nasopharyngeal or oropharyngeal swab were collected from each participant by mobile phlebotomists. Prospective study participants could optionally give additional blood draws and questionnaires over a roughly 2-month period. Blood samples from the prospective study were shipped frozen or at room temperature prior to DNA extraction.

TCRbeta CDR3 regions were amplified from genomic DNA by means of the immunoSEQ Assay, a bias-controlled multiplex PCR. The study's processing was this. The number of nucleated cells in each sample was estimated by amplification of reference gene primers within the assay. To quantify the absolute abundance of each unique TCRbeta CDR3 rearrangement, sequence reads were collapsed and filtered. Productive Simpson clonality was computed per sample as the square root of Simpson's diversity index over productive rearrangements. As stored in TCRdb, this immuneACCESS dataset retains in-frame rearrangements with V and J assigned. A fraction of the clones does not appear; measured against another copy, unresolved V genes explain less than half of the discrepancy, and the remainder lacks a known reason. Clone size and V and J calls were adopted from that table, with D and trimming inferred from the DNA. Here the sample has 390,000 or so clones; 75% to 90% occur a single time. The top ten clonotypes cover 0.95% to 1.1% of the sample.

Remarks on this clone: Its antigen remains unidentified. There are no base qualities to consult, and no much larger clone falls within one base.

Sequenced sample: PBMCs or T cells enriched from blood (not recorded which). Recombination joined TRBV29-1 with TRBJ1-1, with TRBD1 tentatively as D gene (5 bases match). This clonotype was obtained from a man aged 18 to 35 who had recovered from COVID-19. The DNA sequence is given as TGCAGCGTTGGAGAAGGGGATGACACTGAAGCTTTCTTT. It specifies CSVGEGDDTEAFF.